This TCR beta chain was sequenced for a study of cytomegalovirus exposure and HLA in healthy donors. Whole-study context: Clustering assigned 81% of the roughly 370 genotyped donors to the Caucasian-associated ancestry cluster. Study results and caveats: A later analysis appeared to link common viral pathogens to several of the most significant clusters. As confirmed in vitro, a few CMV-associated chains were specific for CMV antigens. It was assumed in the presence/absence analyses that sequencing depth was roughly uniform across donors.

Per the germline V gene, CDR1 is SQVTM and CDR2 is ANQGSEA. V was cut by 6 bases and J by 5 bases, with 16 bases left in between. This CDR3 has 13 amino acids. This clone was seen only once. Its antigen is undetermined. The PCR ran on 60 Vbeta and 13 Jbeta primers. Data came from immunoSEQ multiplex PCR; TCRdb stores just in-frame clones and leaves some out. The sample gives under 200,000 clones, 80% to 85% of which show up once; approximately 1.9% is in the top ten. The receptor's source is a young man in good health and CMV-seronegative. V usage is TRBV29-1 and J usage is TRBJ1-2, with D possibly TRBD1 on 5 matching bases. The sequenced sample was PBMCs. In nucleotides, the CDR3 is TGCAGCGTCGCCCGAACAGGAACTTATGGCTACACCTTC. Translation: CSVARTGTYGYTF.